Below are 2 T cell receptor beta chains sequenced from a single sample in a study of Graves' ophthalmopathy and Graves' hyperthyroidism (dated by TCRdb to 2017 to 2018). TCRdb shows the sequencer as Illumina HiSeq 2000. For repertoire sequencing, the TCR beta CDR3 regions were amplified from RNA transcripts. A first-round RT-PCR used HTBI primers with the Qiagen OneStep RT-PCR kit, followed by a second-round multiplex PCR, size selection and purification. TCRdb trimmed public reads at Q25 via fastp, called clones via MiXCR and kept in-frame beta chains. Identical CDR3 proteins give one entry, which carries the most common genes and DNA. This sample is represented by around 1.1 million distinct CDR3 sequences; 35% to 40% of them were singletons. The ten largest clonotypes hold 8.5% to 14% of the sample. Sequenced: peripheral blood or thyroid tissue (not recorded which). The receptors originated from an adult man with Graves' hyperthyroidism.

The chain is built from TRBV29-1 and TRBJ2-2; 7 bases are shared with TRBD1. The CDR3 sequence is 13 residues long. Germline-derived CDR1 and CDR2 are SQVTM and ANQGSEA. CDR3 sequence reads: CSGTVANTGELFF. CDR3 bases: TGCAGTGGGACAGTTGCGAACACCGGGGAGCTGTTTTTT.

Comment on this clonotype: A read error may account for a junction end that differs from germline. The rearrangement joins TRBV7-8 to TRBJ1-6, with a tentative D call TRBD1 (5 bases). CDR3 length: 15 amino acids. Germline-derived CDR1 and CDR2 are SGHVS and FQNEAQ. The CDR3 bases are TGTGCCAGCAGCCTAGCGGGGGGTAAGAATTCACCCCTCCACTTT. Translation gives CASSLAGGKNSPLHF.